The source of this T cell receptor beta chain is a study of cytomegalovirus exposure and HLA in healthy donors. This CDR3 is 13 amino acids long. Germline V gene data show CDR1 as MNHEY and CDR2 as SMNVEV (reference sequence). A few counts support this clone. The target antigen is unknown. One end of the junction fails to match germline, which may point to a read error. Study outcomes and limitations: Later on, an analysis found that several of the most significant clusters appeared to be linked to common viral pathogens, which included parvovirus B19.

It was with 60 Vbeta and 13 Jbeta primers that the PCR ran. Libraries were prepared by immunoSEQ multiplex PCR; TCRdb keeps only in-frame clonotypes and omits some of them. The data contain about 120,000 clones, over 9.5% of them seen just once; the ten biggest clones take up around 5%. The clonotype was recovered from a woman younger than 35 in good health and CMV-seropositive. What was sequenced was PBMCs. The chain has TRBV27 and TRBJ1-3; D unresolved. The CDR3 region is CASSLKAGDTIYF. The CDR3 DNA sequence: TGTGCCAGCAGTCTCAAGGCTGGAGACACCATATATTTT.